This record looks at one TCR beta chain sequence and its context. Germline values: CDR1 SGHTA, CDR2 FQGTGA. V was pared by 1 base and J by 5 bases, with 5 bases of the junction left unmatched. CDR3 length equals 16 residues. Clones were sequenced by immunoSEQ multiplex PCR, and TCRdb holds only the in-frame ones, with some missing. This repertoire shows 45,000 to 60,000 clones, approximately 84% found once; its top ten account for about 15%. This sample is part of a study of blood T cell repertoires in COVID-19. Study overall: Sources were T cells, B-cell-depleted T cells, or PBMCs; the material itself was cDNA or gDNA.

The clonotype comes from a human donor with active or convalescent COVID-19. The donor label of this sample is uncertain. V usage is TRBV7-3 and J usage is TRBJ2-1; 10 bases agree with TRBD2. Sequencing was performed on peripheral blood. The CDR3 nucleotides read TGTGCCAGCAGCTTAAGGGCTAGCGGGAGAAACAATGAGCAGTTCTTC. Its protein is CASSLRASGRNNEQFF. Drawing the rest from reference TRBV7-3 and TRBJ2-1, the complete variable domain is GAGVSQTPSNKVTEKGKYVELRCDPISGHTALYWYRQSLGQGPEFLIYFQGTGAADDSGLPNDRFFAVRPEGSVSTLKIQRTERGDSAVYLCASSLRASGRNNEQFFGPGTRLTVL.